This is a list of T cell receptor beta chains from one sample in a study of T cells expressing NK-cell markers. TCRdb re-analyzed the 5' RACE reads; it lists each CDR3 protein once, without DNA. The table gives over 350,000 distinct CDR3 sequences; the top ten clones make up roughly a tenth of it. Sequenced material: blood T cells: a sorted CD56 or NKG2C T cell subset, CD4+ or CD8+ T cells, or bulk PBMC T cells (not recorded which). The receptors stem from a woman aged 45-60 years in good health. Each CDR3 is given with its conserved first and last residue. The order of the fields is V gene, J gene, CDR3 protein.

v_call: TRBV7-9; j_call: TRBJ2-1; cdr3_aa: CASSSTGESSYNEQFF
v_call: TRBV20-1; j_call: TRBJ2-1; cdr3_aa: CSARIASGTSYNEQFF
v_call: TRBV20-1; j_call: TRBJ2-1; cdr3_aa: CSARPPGRGEQFF
v_call: TRBV6-5; j_call: TRBJ2-5; cdr3_aa: CASSAPGIQETQYF
v_call: TRBV5-5; j_call: TRBJ1-1; cdr3_aa: CASSFLQAYEAFF
v_call: TRBV7-2; j_call: TRBJ2-4; cdr3_aa: CASSLGSRISGLAKNIQYF
v_call: TRBV6-1; j_call: TRBJ1-5; cdr3_aa: CASTTSGGSNQPQHF
v_call: TRBV7-9; j_call: TRBJ2-2; cdr3_aa: CASSFGQGAGELFF
v_call: TRBV29-1; j_call: TRBJ2-4; cdr3_aa: CSGLLAGVNVGIQYF
v_call: TRBV2; j_call: TRBJ2-2; cdr3_aa: CASSLQGLGTGELFF
v_call: TRBV12-3/TRBV12-4; j_call: TRBJ2-1; cdr3_aa: CASSRLSGGNSYNEQFF
v_call: TRBV6-7; j_call: TRBJ1-4; cdr3_aa: CASFGQSNEKLFF
v_call: TRBV12-3/TRBV12-4; j_call: TRBJ1-5; cdr3_aa: CASIVLGLEQPQHF
v_call: TRBV20-1; j_call: TRBJ2-5; cdr3_aa: CSARAPTPQGRGPQETQYF
v_call: TRBV7-2; j_call: TRBJ2-3; cdr3_aa: CASSQYRDRGDTQYF
v_call: TRBV12-3/TRBV12-4; j_call: TRBJ1-5; cdr3_aa: CASSPTGKPNQPQHF
v_call: TRBV20-1; j_call: TRBJ2-1; cdr3_aa: CSATTSVSHNEQFF
v_call: TRBV12-3/TRBV12-4; j_call: TRBJ2-1; cdr3_aa: CASTYRGEYEHNEQFF
v_call: TRBV21-1; j_call: TRBJ2-1; cdr3_aa: CASSKGQTSGEFF
v_call: TRBV20-1; j_call: TRBJ2-2; cdr3_aa: CSAKGLRNTGELFF
v_call: TRBV15; j_call: TRBJ1-4; cdr3_aa: CATSRDPGFNEKLFF
v_call: TRBV27; j_call: TRBJ2-5; cdr3_aa: CASSLFWGLETQYF
v_call: TRBV4-1; j_call: TRBJ1-1; cdr3_aa: CASSQLFANTEAFF
v_call: TRBV7-2; j_call: TRBJ2-1; cdr3_aa: CASSLLPGSTEGEQFF
v_call: TRBV19; j_call: TRBJ2-2; cdr3_aa: CAITTGAGELFF
v_call: TRBV9; j_call: TRBJ2-5; cdr3_aa: CASSTRGDNLAETQYF
v_call: TRBV5-1; j_call: TRBJ2-6; cdr3_aa: CSSKVGILTGANVLTF
v_call: TRBV3-1; j_call: TRBJ2-7; cdr3_aa: CASSQGGSTYEQYF
v_call: TRBV1; j_call: TRBJ1-2; cdr3_aa: CTSSQDRGMICGYTF
v_call: TRBV7-3; j_call: TRBJ2-3; cdr3_aa: CASSFLNGGRATDTQYF
v_call: TRBV10-3; j_call: TRBJ2-7; cdr3_aa: CAISESNPGRYEQYF
v_call: TRBV19; j_call: TRBJ2-1; cdr3_aa: CASNKRGPYNEQFF
v_call: TRBV12-3/TRBV12-4; j_call: TRBJ1-6; cdr3_aa: CASRPGTRNNNSPLHF
v_call: TRBV18; j_call: TRBJ2-1; cdr3_aa: CASSPDLGNEQFF
v_call: TRBV15; j_call: TRBJ1-5; cdr3_aa: CATAQGGGRDQPQHF
v_call: TRBV6-5; j_call: TRBJ2-1; cdr3_aa: CASSYTLGSLNEQFF
v_call: TRBV20-1; j_call: TRBJ2-1; cdr3_aa: CSARPPVLWSNEQFF
v_call: TRBV6-2/TRBV6-3; j_call: TRBJ2-3; cdr3_aa: CASNEEGGPSTDTQYF
v_call: TRBV20-1; j_call: TRBJ2-1; cdr3_aa: CSARDLNRYNEQFF
v_call: TRBV12-3/TRBV12-4; j_call: TRBJ2-5; cdr3_aa: CASSLVSGWETQYF
v_call: TRBV7-9; j_call: TRBJ2-6; cdr3_aa: CASSLDDRSSGANVLTF
v_call: TRBV5-1; j_call: TRBJ2-3; cdr3_aa: CASSLRVSGSTDTQYF
v_call: TRBV4-1; j_call: TRBJ2-5; cdr3_aa: CASSQVASGAKETQYF
v_call: TRBV7-8; j_call: TRBJ1-5; cdr3_aa: CASSLVQHSNQPQHF
v_call: TRBV5-1; j_call: TRBJ2-7; cdr3_aa: CASSFRGLAGSTYEQYF
v_call: TRBV5-1; j_call: TRBJ1-1; cdr3_aa: CASSLASSRDRRMNTEAFF
v_call: TRBV12-3/TRBV12-4; j_call: TRBJ2-7; cdr3_aa: CASSTSQRYEQYF
v_call: TRBV28; j_call: TRBJ2-3; cdr3_aa: CASWDGAGYTDTQYF
v_call: TRBV12-3/TRBV12-4; j_call: TRBJ2-2; cdr3_aa: CASSLVSLRGELFF
v_call: TRBV12-3/TRBV12-4; j_call: TRBJ2-2; cdr3_aa: CASSFREGGELFF
v_call: TRBV5-6; j_call: TRBJ2-7; cdr3_aa: CASLFFGTYEQYF
v_call: TRBV7-9; j_call: TRBJ2-1; cdr3_aa: CASSLEPTGEDNEQFF
v_call: TRBV12-3/TRBV12-4; j_call: TRBJ2-3; cdr3_aa: CASSPGLAVQYF
v_call: TRBV5-1; j_call: TRBJ2-3; cdr3_aa: CASSSSSGPALRRTDTQYF
v_call: TRBV5-4; j_call: TRBJ1-2; cdr3_aa: CASSLERGRDGYTF
v_call: TRBV6-5; j_call: TRBJ1-1; cdr3_aa: CASSYGQGSEAFF
v_call: TRBV7-9; j_call: TRBJ2-3; cdr3_aa: CASSRWKGGSTDTQYF
v_call: TRBV11-3; j_call: TRBJ2-3; cdr3_aa: CASSLRTGGPPGADTQYF
v_call: TRBV20-1; j_call: TRBJ2-2; cdr3_aa: CSARDPRAENTGELFF
v_call: TRBV27; j_call: TRBJ2-1; cdr3_aa: CASSLSPLNEQFF